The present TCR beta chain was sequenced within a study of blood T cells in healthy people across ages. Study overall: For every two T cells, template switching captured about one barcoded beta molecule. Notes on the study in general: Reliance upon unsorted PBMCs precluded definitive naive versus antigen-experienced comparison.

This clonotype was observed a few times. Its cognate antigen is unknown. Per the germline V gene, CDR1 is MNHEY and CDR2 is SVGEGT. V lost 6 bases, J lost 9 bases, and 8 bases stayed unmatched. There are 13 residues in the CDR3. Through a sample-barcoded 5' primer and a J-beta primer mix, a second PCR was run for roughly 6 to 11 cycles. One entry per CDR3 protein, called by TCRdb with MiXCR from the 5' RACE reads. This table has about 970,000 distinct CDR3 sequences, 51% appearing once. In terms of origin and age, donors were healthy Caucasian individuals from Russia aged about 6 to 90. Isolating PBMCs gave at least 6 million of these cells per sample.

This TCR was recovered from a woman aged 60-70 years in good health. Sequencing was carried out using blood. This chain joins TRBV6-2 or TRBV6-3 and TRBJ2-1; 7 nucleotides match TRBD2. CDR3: CASRGLDSIEQFF. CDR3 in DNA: TGTGCCAGCAGAGGACTAGACAGTATTGAGCAGTTCTTC.